The 9 T cell receptor beta chains given below trace back to one sample, sequenced in a study of T cell responses to AZD1222 COVID-19 vaccine. Libraries were prepared by immunoSEQ multiplex PCR; TCRdb keeps only in-frame clonotypes and omits some of them. This sample has roughly 200,000 clones, with 88% found just once. The material sequenced was peripheral blood, taken on day 0 of AZD1222 vaccination. All receptors come from an adult in good health.

The genes are TRBV4-1 and TRBJ2-7, with D unresolved. The CDR3 has 14 residues. Looked up from germline, CDR1 is MGHRA and CDR2 is YSYEKL. The V gene lost 3 bases and the J gene lost 4 bases, with 13 bases spanning the gap. Here the CDR3 reads CASSQTITTYEQYF. The CDR3 DNA is TGCGCCAGCAGCCAGACCATAACGACTTACGAGCAGTACTTC.

The CDR3: CASSEALTSGGDTQYF. The CDR3 DNA is TGTGCCAGCAGTGAAGCGTTGACTAGCGGGGGGGATACGCAGTATTTT. V is TRBV2 and J is TRBJ2-3, with 13 bases lining up with TRBD2. This CDR3 is built from 16 residues. CDR1 is SNHLY, CDR2 FYNNEI, per germline. The V segment lost 0 bases and the J segment 6 bases; nucleotides outside the gene matches: 3.

The chain combines TRBV9 with TRBJ2-1, with D unresolved. V was pared by 0 bases and J by 10 bases, with 17 bases between. The CDR3 extends over 15 amino acids. Looked up from germline, CDR1 is SGDLS and CDR2 is YYNGEE. CDR3 in amino acids: CASSVAQAAYSEQFF. The CDR3, as DNA: TGTGCCAGCAGCGTAGCCCAGGCAGCCTATTCAGAGCAGTTCTTC.

The genes are TRBV9 and TRBJ2-5; the match to TRBD2 covers 7 bases. The germline gives CDR1 SGDLS, CDR2 YYNGEE. This CDR3 spans 17 amino acids. V trimming: 3 bases; J trimming: 1 base; junction bases outside the gene matches: 12. As DNA, the CDR3 is TGTGCCAGCAGCGCCACTCCGGGGGGATCCCTCCAAGAGACCCAGTACTTC. Protein product: CASSATPGGSLQETQYF.

V usage is TRBV3-1 (or the pseudogene TRBV3-2) and J usage is TRBJ2-7; 12 positions match TRBD1. J lost 4 bases, V lost 1 base, and 8 bases had no gene match. Germline assignment: CDR1 LGHDT and CDR2 YNNKEL (reference sequence). CDR3 length: 17 amino acids. The CDR3 sequence is CASSQAPGTGGSYEQYF. The CDR3 nucleotides read TGTGCCAGCAGCCAAGCGCCCGGGACAGGGGGCAGTTACGAGCAGTACTTC.

This clone has just one count. The chain links TRBV24-1 to TRBJ2-7; TRBD1 matches at 8 bases. V shed 3 bases and J 5 bases; nucleotides not matched to a gene: 2. Germline CDR1 is KGHDR and CDR2 is SFDVKD. The CDR3 spans 13 residues. In nucleotides, the CDR3 is TGTGCCACCAGTGATCCGGACAGGGACGAGCAGTACTTC. It specifies CATSDPDRDEQYF.

This clone was seen once. This chain links TRBV6-5 with TRBJ2-7, with 7 nucleotides matching TRBD1. V was clipped by 6 bases and J by 2 bases; unmatched bases: 7. This CDR3 has 14 residues. CDR1 and CDR2 from the germline V gene are MNHEY and SVGAGI. This CDR3 is CASRRTGTAYEQYF. In DNA, the CDR3 is TGTGCCAGCAGACGGACAGGTACCGCCTACGAGCAGTACTTC.

The rearrangement joins TRBV6-1 to TRBJ1-1; a possible D gene is TRBD1 (6 bases). Germline CDR1 reads MNHNS; CDR2 reads SASEGT. The CDR3 length is 14 residues. Deletions cut 3 bases from V and 6 bases from J, with 14 bases between. The CDR3: CASSERRGESEAFF. The DNA for the CDR3 is TGTGCCAGCAGTGAGAGAAGGGGGGAATCTGAAGCTTTCTTT.

The chain links TRBV28 to TRBJ1-1; D not certain. Trimming removed 6 bases from V and 2 bases from J, with 10 bases in between. Germline CDR1 and CDR2: MDHEN and SYDVKM. The CDR3 is made up of 13 amino acids. Here the CDR3 DNA reads TGTGCCAGCAGCCTGGGATCAAACACTGAAGCTTTCTTT. This codes for CASSLGSNTEAFF. The entire variable domain, with the rest obtained from reference TRBV28 and TRBJ1-1, is as follows: DVKVTQSSRYLVKRTGEKVFLECVQDMDHENMFWYRQDPGLGLRLIYFSYDVKMKEKGDIPEGYSVSREKKERFSLILESASTNQTSMYLCASSLGSNTEAFFGQGTRLTVV.